This T cell receptor beta chain was sequenced during a study of blood T cell repertoires in COVID-19. Overall study context: Sites in the United States, Italy and Spain provided acute and convalescent COVID-19 samples.

There are 13 residues in the CDR3. As to this clone: A junction boundary mismatches the germline segment, possibly from a read error.

Sequenced by immunoSEQ multiplex PCR; TCRdb stores in-frame clones only, minus some. Here the sample spans roughly 330,000 clones, more than 70% being singletons. Source material: PBMCs or T cells enriched from blood (not recorded which). The sequence derives from a woman aged 30 to 39 who had recovered from COVID-19. The V and J genes are TRBV12-3 or TRBV12-4 and TRBJ1-2; 12 nucleotides align to TRBD1. The CDR3, as DNA: TGTGCCAGCAGGTCGTACTTGGGGACAGGGGGCCACTTC. Residues: CASRSYLGTGGHF.